This T cell receptor (beta chain) is drawn from a study of prognosis after radiotherapy for stage I lung cancer. Researchers used two-round multiplex PCR to amplify TCR beta CDR3 starting from genomic DNA. Primers targeting each individual TRBV and TRBJ gene were applied in first-round PCR. TCRdb reanalysed the multiplex PCR reads using MiXCR and keeps one entry per CDR3 protein. This table holds under 30,000 distinct CDR3 sequences, around 30% found once. This clonotype was recorded only once. A far larger clone is just one base off, so this is likely a read error. There are 14 residues in the CDR3. Germline-derived CDR1 and CDR2 are SEHNR and FQNEAQ (reference sequence).

The TCR originated in a donor older than 45 with non-small cell lung cancer. Sequenced material: PBMCs, taken before or after stereotactic body radiation therapy (not recorded which). The chain is built from TRBV7-9 and TRBJ2-3; D is perhaps TRBD1 (5 bases). The CDR3 spells CASSVQGSTDTRYF. CDR3 sequence (DNA): TGTGCCAGCAGCGTGCAGGGTAGCACAGATACGCGGTATTTT.